The T cell receptor (beta chain) described here comes from a study of blood T cell repertoires in COVID-19. Study summary: PBMCs, B-cell-depleted T cells, or T cells were the source of the cDNA or gDNA that made up the material.

Generated by immunoSEQ multiplex PCR, the TCRdb table keeps only in-frame clones and is missing some. The sample yields about 400,000 clones, just under 90% seen once. Trimming removed 2 bases from V and 5 bases from J, with 13 bases in between. The V gene's germline CDR1 is SGHTA and CDR2 FQGNSA. This CDR3 has 15 residues. Ages ranged from about 18 to 90 years, with residence in around 24 US areas. Which cohort a participant joined came from the clinical history participants gave. Before being deemed recovered, Cohort 3 donors had two negative PCRs, clearance, or symptom resolution. The sequencing sample was made of PBMCs or T cells enriched from blood (not recorded which). The chain employs TRBV7-2 and TRBJ1-5; D is uncertain. This receptor was identified in a woman in her 30s who had recovered from COVID-19. In nucleotides, the CDR3 is TGTGCCAGCAGCTTAACCGCAGGCTCGGATCAGCCCCAGCATTTT. Protein product: CASSLTAGSDQPQHF.